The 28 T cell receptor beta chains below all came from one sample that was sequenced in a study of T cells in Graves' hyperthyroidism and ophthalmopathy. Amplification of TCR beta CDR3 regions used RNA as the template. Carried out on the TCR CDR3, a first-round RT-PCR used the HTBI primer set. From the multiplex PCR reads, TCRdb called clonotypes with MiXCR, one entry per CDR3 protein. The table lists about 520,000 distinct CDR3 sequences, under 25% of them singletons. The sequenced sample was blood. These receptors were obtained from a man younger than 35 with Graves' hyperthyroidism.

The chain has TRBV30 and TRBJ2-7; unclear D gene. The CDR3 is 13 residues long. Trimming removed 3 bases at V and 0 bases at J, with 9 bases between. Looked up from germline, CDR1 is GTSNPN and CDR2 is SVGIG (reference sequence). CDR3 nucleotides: TGTGCCTGGAGCCTGTACAGCTCCTACGAGCAGTACTTC. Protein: CAWSLYSSYEQYF.

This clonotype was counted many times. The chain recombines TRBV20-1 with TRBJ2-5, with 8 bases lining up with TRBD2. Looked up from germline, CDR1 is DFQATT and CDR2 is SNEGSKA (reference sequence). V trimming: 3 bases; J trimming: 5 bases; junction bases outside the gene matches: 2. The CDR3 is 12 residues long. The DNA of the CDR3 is TGCAGTGCTAGGACGGGGGGGGAGACCCAGTACTTC. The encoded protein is CSARTGGETQYF.

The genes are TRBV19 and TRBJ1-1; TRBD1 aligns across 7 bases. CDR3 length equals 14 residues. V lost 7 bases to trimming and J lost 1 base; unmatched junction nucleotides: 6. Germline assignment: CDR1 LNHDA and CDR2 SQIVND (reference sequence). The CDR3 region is CASTVTGTNTEAFF. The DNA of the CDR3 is TGTGCCAGTACCGTGACAGGGACGAACACTGAAGCTTTCTTT.

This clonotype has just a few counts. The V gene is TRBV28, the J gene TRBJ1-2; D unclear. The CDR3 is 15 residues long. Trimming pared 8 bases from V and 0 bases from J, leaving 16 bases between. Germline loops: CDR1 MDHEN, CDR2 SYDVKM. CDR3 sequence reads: CASRLVLRANYGYTF. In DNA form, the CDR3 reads TGTGCCAGCCGGTTGGTACTACGAGCTAACTATGGCTACACCTTC.

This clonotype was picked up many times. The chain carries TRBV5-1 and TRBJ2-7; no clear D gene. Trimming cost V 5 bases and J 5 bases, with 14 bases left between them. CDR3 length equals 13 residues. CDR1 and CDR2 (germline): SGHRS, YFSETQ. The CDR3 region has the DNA TGCGCCAGCAGGTGGGTCGGGTCGGACGAGCAGTACTTC. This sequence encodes CASRWVGSDEQYF.

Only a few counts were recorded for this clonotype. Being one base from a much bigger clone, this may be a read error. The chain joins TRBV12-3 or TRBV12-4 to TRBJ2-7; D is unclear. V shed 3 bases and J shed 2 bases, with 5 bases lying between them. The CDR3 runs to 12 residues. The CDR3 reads CASSFLAYEQYF. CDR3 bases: TGTGCCAGCAGTTTTCTGGCCTACGAGCAGTACTTC.

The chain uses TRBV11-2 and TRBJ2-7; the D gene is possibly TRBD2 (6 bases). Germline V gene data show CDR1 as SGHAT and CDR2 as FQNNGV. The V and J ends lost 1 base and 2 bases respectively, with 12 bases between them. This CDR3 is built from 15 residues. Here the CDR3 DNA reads TGTGCCAGCAGCTTAGCCTCCGGGAGACCCTACGAGCAGTACTTC. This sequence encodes CASSLASGRPYEQYF.

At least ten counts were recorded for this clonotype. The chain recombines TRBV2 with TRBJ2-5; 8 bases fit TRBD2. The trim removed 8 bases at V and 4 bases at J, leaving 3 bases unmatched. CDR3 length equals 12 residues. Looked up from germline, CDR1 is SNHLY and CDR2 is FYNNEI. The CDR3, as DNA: TGTGCCAGCCGGGGGGGCCGAGAGACCCAGTACTTC. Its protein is CASRGGRETQYF.

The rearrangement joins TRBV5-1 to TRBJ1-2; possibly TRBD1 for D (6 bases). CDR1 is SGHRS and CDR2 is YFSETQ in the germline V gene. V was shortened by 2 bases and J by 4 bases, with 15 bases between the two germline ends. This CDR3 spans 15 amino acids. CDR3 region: CASSFDGDKSYGYTF. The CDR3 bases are TGCGCCAGCAGCTTCGACGGGGACAAAAGCTATGGCTACACCTTC.

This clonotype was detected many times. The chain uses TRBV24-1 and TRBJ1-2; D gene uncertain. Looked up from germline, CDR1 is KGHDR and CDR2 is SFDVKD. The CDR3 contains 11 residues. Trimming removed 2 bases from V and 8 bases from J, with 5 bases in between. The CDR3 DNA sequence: TGTGCCACCAGTGATTGGGCAGGCTACACCTTC. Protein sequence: CATSDWAGYTF.

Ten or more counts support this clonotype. CDR3: CASSPSDSWDEQYF. The CDR3 region has the DNA TGTGCCAGCAGCCCATCGGACAGCTGGGACGAGCAGTACTTC. J is TRBJ2-7 and V is TRBV7-9; possible D gene TRBD1, 6 bases. CDR1 and CDR2 from the germline V gene are SEHNR and FQNEAQ (reference sequence). This CDR3 comprises 14 residues. The V gene lost 5 bases and the J gene lost 5 bases, with 16 bases spanning the gap.

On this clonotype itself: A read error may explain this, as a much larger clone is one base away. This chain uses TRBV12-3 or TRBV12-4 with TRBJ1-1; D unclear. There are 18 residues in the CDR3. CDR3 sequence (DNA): TGTTCCAGCAGCAGAACTCGAGGACGTCGTGATGGTGACACTGAAGCTTTCTTT. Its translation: CSSSRTRGRRDGDTEAFF.

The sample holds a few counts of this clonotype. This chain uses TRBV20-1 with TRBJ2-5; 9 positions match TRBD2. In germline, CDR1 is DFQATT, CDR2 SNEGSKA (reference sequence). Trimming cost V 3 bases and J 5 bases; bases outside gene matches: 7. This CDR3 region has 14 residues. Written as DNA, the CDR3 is TGCAGTGCTAGCTGGCTAGCGGGACCTGAGACCCAGTACTTC. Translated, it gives CSASWLAGPETQYF.

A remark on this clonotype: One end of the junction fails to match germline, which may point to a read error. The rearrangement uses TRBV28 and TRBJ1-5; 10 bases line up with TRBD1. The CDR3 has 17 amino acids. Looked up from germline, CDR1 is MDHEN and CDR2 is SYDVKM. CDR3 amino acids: CATSDQTGGQGNQPQHF. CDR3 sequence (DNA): TGTGCCACCAGTGACCAGACAGGGGGCCAGGGCAATCAGCCCCAGCATTTT.

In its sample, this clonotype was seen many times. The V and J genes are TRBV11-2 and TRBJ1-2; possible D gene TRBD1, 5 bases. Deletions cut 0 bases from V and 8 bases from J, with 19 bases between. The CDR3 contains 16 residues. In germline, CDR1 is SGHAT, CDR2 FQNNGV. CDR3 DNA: TGTGCCAGCAGCTTAGATAGGTTAGGGGCGGCGATCGGCTACACCTTC. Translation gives CASSLDRLGAAIGYTF. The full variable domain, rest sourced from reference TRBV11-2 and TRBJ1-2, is EAGVAQSPRYKIIEKRQSVAFWCNPISGHATLYWYQQILGQGPKLLIQFQNNGVVDDSQLPKDRFSAERLKGVDSTLKIQPAKLEDSAVYLCASSLDRLGAAIGYTFGSGTRLTVV.

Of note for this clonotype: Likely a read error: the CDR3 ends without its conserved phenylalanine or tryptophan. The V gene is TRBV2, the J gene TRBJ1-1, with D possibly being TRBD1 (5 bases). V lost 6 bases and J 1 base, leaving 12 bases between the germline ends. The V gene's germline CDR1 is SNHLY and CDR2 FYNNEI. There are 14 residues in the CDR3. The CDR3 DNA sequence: TGTGCCAGCAGAGAGAGGCAGGGGAACACTGAAGCTTTCCTT. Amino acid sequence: CASRERQGNTEAFL.

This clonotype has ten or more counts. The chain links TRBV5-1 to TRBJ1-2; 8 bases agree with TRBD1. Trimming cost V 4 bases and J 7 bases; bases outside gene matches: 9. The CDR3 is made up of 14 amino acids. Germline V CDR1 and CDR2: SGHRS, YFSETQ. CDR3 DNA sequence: TGCGCCAGCAGCCTGGAAGGACAGGGTAGTGGCTACACCTTC. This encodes CASSLEGQGSGYTF.

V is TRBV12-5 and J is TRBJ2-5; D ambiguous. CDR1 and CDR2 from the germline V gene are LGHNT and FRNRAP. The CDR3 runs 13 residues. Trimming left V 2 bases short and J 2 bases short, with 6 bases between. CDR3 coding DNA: TGTGCTAGTGGTTTGTTATCTCAAGAGACCCAGTACTTC. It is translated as CASGLLSQETQYF.

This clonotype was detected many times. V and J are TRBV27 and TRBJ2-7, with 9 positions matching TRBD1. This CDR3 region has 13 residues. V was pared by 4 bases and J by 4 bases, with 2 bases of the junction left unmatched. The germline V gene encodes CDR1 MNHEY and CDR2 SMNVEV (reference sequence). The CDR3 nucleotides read TGTGCCAGCAGTTGGGGACAGGGTTACGAGCAGTACTTC. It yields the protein CASSWGQGYEQYF.

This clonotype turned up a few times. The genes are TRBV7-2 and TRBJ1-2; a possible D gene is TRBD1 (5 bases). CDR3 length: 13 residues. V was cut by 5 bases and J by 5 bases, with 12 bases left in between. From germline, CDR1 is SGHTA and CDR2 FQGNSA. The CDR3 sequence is CASSATGLYGYTF. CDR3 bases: TGTGCCAGCAGCGCCACGGGACTTTATGGCTACACCTTC. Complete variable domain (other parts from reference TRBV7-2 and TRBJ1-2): GAGVSQSPSNKVTEKGKDVELRCDPISGHTALYWYRQSLGQGLEFLIYFQGNSAPDKSGLPSDRFSAERTGGSVSTLTIQRTQQEDSAVYLCASSATGLYGYTFGSGTRLTVV.

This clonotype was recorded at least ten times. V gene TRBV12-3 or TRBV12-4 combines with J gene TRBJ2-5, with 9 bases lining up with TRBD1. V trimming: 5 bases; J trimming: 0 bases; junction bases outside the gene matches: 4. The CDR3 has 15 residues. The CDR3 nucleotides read TGTGCCAGCAGTCTTGACAGGGGGTACCAAGAGACCCAGTACTTC. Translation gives CASSLDRGYQETQYF.

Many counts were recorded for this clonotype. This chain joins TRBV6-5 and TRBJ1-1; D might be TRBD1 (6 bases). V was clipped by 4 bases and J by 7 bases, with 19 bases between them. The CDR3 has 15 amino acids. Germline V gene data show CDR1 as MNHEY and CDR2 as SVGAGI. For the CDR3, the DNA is TGTGCCAGCAGTTGGAACCTAGGGACAAGAATTGAAGCTTTCTTT. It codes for CASSWNLGTRIEAFF.

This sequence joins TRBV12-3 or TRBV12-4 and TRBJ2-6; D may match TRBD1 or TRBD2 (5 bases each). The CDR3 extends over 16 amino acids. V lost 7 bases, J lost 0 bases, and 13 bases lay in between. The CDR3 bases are TGTGCCAGCACCCGGGACGGGCCCTCTGGGGCCAACGTCCTGACTTTC. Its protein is CASTRDGPSGANVLTF.

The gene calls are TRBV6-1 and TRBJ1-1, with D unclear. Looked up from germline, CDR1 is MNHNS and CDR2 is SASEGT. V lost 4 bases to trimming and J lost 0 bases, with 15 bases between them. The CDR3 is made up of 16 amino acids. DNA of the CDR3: TGTGCCAGCAGTGCCAGATCAGGCGGGATGAACACTGAAGCTTTCTTT. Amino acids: CASSARSGGMNTEAFF.

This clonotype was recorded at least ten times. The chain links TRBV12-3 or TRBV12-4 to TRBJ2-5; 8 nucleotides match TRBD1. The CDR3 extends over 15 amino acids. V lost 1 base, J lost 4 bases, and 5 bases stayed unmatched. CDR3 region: CASSLEGQGIETQYF. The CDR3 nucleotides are TGTGCCAGCAGTTTAGAAGGACAGGGAATAGAGACCCAGTACTTC.

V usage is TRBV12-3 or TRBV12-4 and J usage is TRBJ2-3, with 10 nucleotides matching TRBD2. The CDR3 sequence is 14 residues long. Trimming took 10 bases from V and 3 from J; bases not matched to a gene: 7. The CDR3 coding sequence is TGTGCCACACTCGCACTAGCGGGGACAGATACGCAGTATTTT. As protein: CATLALAGTDTQYF.

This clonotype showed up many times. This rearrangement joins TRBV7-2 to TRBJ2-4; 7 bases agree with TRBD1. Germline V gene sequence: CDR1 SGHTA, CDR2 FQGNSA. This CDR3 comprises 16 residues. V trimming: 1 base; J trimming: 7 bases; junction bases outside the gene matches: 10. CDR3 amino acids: CASSLEQGLAYNIQYF. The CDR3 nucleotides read TGTGCCAGCAGCTTAGAACAGGGGCTGGCGTACAACATTCAGTACTTC. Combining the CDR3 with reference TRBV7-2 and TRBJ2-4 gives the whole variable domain GAGVSQSPSNKVTEKGKDVELRCDPISGHTALYWYRQSLGQGLEFLIYFQGNSAPDKSGLPSDRFSAERTGGSVSTLTIQRTQQEDSAVYLCASSLEQGLAYNIQYFGAGTRLSVL.

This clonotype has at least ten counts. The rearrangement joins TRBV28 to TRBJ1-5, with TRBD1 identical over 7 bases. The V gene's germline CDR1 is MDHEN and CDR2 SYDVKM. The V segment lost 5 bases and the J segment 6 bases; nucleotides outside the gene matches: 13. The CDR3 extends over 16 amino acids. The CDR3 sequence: CASSPWIRGNLQPQHF. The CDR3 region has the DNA TGTGCCAGCAGTCCCTGGATCAGGGGGAACCTTCAGCCCCAGCATTTT.